A selection of T cell receptor beta chains follows, all from one sample in a study of T cells in Graves' hyperthyroidism and ophthalmopathy. TCRdb redid the calling of the multiplex PCR reads with MiXCR, one entry per CDR3 protein. The sample yields about 710,000 distinct CDR3 sequences, around 17% seen once. Sequences were obtained from blood. These receptors originate from a man in his late teens or twenties with Graves' hyperthyroidism. The CDR3 runs from the conserved cysteine through the conserved F or W. A D gene is named only where the DNA matches it firmly. Clone size, where shown, is once, few, many, or a class for clones that have expanded.

clone_size	j_call	v_call	d_call	cdr3_aa	cdr3_nt
many	TRBJ2-2	TRBV6-1	TRBD2	CASTQGLAGPTGELFF	TGTGCCAGCACTCAGGGGCTAGCGGGACCCACCGGGGAGCTGTTTTTT
-	TRBJ2-1	TRBV3-1	TRBD2	CASSQDAGAYNEQFF	TGTGCCAGCAGCCAAGACGCGGGGGCCTACAATGAGCAGTTCTTC
-	TRBJ2-7	TRBV30	-	CAWSARRAGQYF	TGTGCCTGGAGTGCCCGGCGGGCGGGGCAGTACTTC
few	TRBJ1-6	TRBV14	-	CASSPPRRRGSPLHF	TGTGCCAGCAGCCCCCCAAGGAGGAGGGGATCACCCCTCCACTTT
-	TRBJ2-2	TRBV29-1	-	CSVPGQGTGELFF	TGCAGCGTACCGGGACAAGGCACCGGGGAGCTGTTTTTT
few	TRBJ1-1	TRBV5-6	-	CASSFVQEINTEAFF	TGTGCCAGCAGCTTCGTACAGGAGATCAACACTGAAGCTTTCTTT
few	TRBJ2-2	TRBV12-3/TRBV12-4	-	CASKAAGELFF	TGTGCCAGCAAAGCAGCCGGGGAGCTGTTTTTT
many	TRBJ1-1	TRBV30	-	CAWSSDARAFF	TGTGCCTGGAGTTCTGACGCCCGGGCTTTCTTT
-	TRBJ1-5	TRBV27	-	CASRNHGLLPNQPQHF	TGTGCCAGTAGAAACCATGGGCTACTCCCAAATCAGCCCCAGCATTTT
-	TRBJ2-5	TRBV12-3/TRBV12-4	TRBD2	CASRGTSVQTQYF	TGTGCCAGCAGAGGGACTAGCGTTCAGACCCAGTACTTC
few	TRBJ2-1	TRBV6-5	TRBD2	CASSSGTRDNEQFF	TGTGCCAGCAGTTCTGGGACTAGAGACAATGAGCAGTTCTTC
-	TRBJ1-6	TRBV18	-	CASSPSGSSYNSPLHF	TGTGCCAGCTCACCATCGGGGAGCTCCTATAATTCACCCCTCCACTTT
many	TRBJ2-1	TRBV18	-	CASSPGTALYNEQFF	TGTGCCAGCTCACCGGGGACGGCGCTATACAATGAGCAGTTCTTC
many	TRBJ2-1	TRBV6-1	TRBD2	CASTLAEGEQFF	TGTGCCAGCACACTAGCGGAAGGTGAGCAGTTCTTC
few	TRBJ2-2	TRBV12-5	TRBD1	CASGLKPGQGTGELFF	TGTGCTAGTGGTTTGAAACCGGGACAGGGCACCGGGGAGCTGTTTTTT
many	TRBJ2-3	TRBV7-9	TRBD2	CASRLTGGGEAGTQYF	TGTGCCAGCAGATTAACCGGCGGGGGGGAGGCGGGTACGCAGTATTTT
once	TRBJ2-7	TRBV24-1	-	CATSDLRGEEQYF	TGTGCCACCAGTGATTTGCGGGGAGAGGAGCAGTACTTC
-	TRBJ1-1	TRBV6-2/TRBV6-3	TRBD1	CASSVGTDTTEAFF	TGTGCCAGCAGTGTCGGGACAGATACCACTGAAGCTTTCTTT
many	TRBJ2-7	TRBV28	-	CASSLADAHYEQYF	TGTGCCAGCAGTTTAGCAGATGCCCACTACGAGCAGTACTTC
-	TRBJ2-6	TRBV6-2/TRBV6-3	-	CASHGANVLTF	TGTGCCAGCCATGGGGCCAACGTCCTGACTTTC
few	TRBJ2-5	TRBV10-3	TRBD2	CAISGNLAVQETQYF	TGTGCCATCAGCGGAAACCTAGCGGTCCAAGAGACCCAGTACTTC
many	TRBJ1-5	TRBV28	-	CASSLVSGGNQPQHF	TGTGCCAGCAGTTTAGTGTCAGGGGGCAATCAGCCCCAGCATTTT
-	TRBJ2-2	TRBV5-1	TRBD2	CASSLARLAGVDTGELFF	TGCGCCAGCAGCTTGGCCCGGCTAGCGGGAGTGGACACCGGGGAGCTGTTTTTT
many	TRBJ1-1	TRBV28	TRBD1	CASSYPIRLRGKNTEAFF	TGTGCCAGCAGTTATCCAATTCGCCTCAGGGGGAAGAACACTGAAGCTTTCTTT
-	TRBJ2-3	TRBV29-1	-	CSVEAGGTDTQYF	TGCAGCGTTGAAGCCGGCGGCACAGATACGCAGTATTTT
few	TRBJ2-1	TRBV5-1	-	CASSTRGNEQFF	TGCGCCAGCAGCACGAGGGGGAATGAGCAGTTCTTC
-	TRBJ2-5	TRBV19	-	CATQRGTKQETQYF	TGTGCCACTCAACGAGGGACCAAGCAAGAGACCCAGTACTTC
few	TRBJ2-5	TRBV5-1	-	CASSLLTLPQETQYF	TGCGCCAGCAGCTTGTTGACCTTGCCCCAAGAGACCCAGTACTTC
few	TRBJ2-1	TRBV12-3/TRBV12-4	TRBD1	CASSSGQGAPYNEQFF	TGTGCCAGCAGTTCGGGACAGGGGGCTCCCTACAATGAGCAGTTCTTC
-	TRBJ1-1	TRBV7-9	-	CASSSLNTNTEAFF	TGTGCCAGCAGCTCGCTGAACACGAACACTGAAGCTTTCTTT
few	TRBJ2-3	TRBV7-3	-	CASSAITRDTQYF	TGTGCCAGCAGCGCCATCACGAGGGATACGCAGTATTTT
few	TRBJ2-2	TRBV11-2	TRBD1	CASSSQNRGADTGELFF	TGTGCCAGCAGCTCCCAGAACAGGGGCGCCGACACCGGGGAGCTGTTTTTT
many	TRBJ2-1	TRBV29-1	TRBD2	CSVEDSGRSYNEQFF	TGCAGCGTTGAAGATAGCGGGAGATCCTACAATGAGCAGTTCTTC
-	TRBJ2-5	TRBV6-1	TRBD2	CASRPGLAVYQETQYF	TGTGCCAGCCGGCCGGGGCTAGCGGTCTACCAAGAGACCCAGTACTTC
few	TRBJ2-7	TRBV27	-	CASQNVANEQYF	TGTGCCAGCCAAAATGTGGCGAACGAGCAGTACTTC
-	TRBJ2-7	TRBV9	-	CASSVGMAYEQYF	TGTGCCAGCAGCGTAGGTATGGCCTACGAGCAGTACTTC
-	TRBJ2-2	TRBV14	-	CASSQYREALNTGELFF	TGTGCCAGCAGCCAGTACAGGGAGGCCCTTAACACCGGGGAGCTGTTTTTT
few	TRBJ1-2	TRBV19	-	CATRRNGYTF	TGTGCCACGAGGAGGAATGGCTACACCTTC
few	TRBJ2-7	TRBV20-1	-	CSASPTSSYEQYF	TGCAGTGCTAGCCCCACTAGCTCCTACGAGCAGTACTTC
-	TRBJ2-2	TRBV5-5	-	CASSIPWTSTGELFF	TGTGCCAGCAGCATTCCTTGGACCAGCACCGGGGAGCTGTTTTTT
-	TRBJ1-5	TRBV19	-	CASRRNGANTREPQHF	TGTGCCAGTAGGCGAAATGGGGCTAACACCAGGGAGCCCCAGCATTTT
-	TRBJ1-2	TRBV10-3	-	CAIKFGVTENYGYTF	TGTGCCATTAAATTCGGGGTGACAGAGAACTATGGCTACACCTTC
many	TRBJ1-1	TRBV11-2	-	CASRGGQANTEAFF	TGTGCCAGCAGGGGGGGACAAGCTAACACTGAAGCTTTCTTT
many	TRBJ2-5	TRBV4-3	-	CASSQGGGRLKETQYF	TGCGCCAGCAGCCAAGGAGGAGGTCGGCTAAAAGAGACCCAGTACTTC
once	TRBJ2-7	TRBV4-2	TRBD2	CASSVTSGIYEQYF	TGTGCCAGCAGCGTCACTAGCGGGATCTACGAGCAGTACTTC
many	TRBJ1-6	TRBV28	-	CASSSGTGNSPLHF	TGTGCCAGCAGCTCCGGGACTGGGAATTCACCCCTCCACTTT
many	TRBJ2-2	TRBV28	TRBD2	CASSEAGSGRELFF	TGTGCCAGCAGTGAAGCGGGGTCCGGCCGGGAGCTGTTTTTT
many	TRBJ2-1	TRBV11-1	TRBD2	CASSDGTSGKNEQFF	TGTGCCAGCAGCGACGGGACTAGCGGAAAAAATGAGCAGTTCTTC
few	TRBJ2-5	TRBV10-1	-	CASIGGRGTQYF	TGCGCCAGCATCGGAGGGCGGGGGACCCAGTACTTC
many	TRBJ2-1	TRBV12-3/TRBV12-4	TRBD2	CASSLGLASSNEQFF	TGTGCCAGCAGTTTGGGACTAGCGTCATCCAATGAGCAGTTCTTC
-	TRBJ2-3	TRBV10-3	-	CATGGGALSTDTQYF	TGTGCCACCGGTGGGGGGGCGCTTAGCACAGATACGCAGTATTTT